These 22 T cell receptor beta chains came from one sample sequenced in a study of blood T cell repertoires in COVID-19. Only in-frame clones appear in the TCRdb table, and some are missing; sequencing was by immunoSEQ multiplex PCR. Here the sample spans over 100,000 clones, about 78% being singletons. The sequenced material came from peripheral blood. These TCRs come from a human donor in a cohort sampled during active or convalescent COVID-19.

The V call is TRBV14, the J call TRBJ2-5, with 8 bases that match TRBD2. In germline, CDR1 is SGHDN, CDR2 FVKESK. The CDR3 is 15 residues long. Trimming took 3 bases from V and 4 from J; bases not matched to a gene: 7. CDR3 residues: CASSQNGGATETQYF. The CDR3 region has the DNA TGTGCCAGCAGCCAGAACGGGGGGGCGACAGAGACCCAGTACTTC.

The rearrangement uses TRBV9 and TRBJ2-3; TRBD2 agrees at 10 bases. V gave up 4 bases and J gave up 4 bases; unmatched junction bases: 3. The CDR3 covers 14 residues. Germline-derived CDR1 and CDR2 are SGDLS and YYNGEE. The CDR3 region has the DNA TGTGCCAGCAGCACCGGACTAGCGGCAGATACGCAGTATTTT. Translated, it gives CASSTGLAADTQYF. Drawing the rest from reference TRBV9 and TRBJ2-3, the complete variable domain is DSGVTQTPKHLITATGQRVTLRCSPRSGDLSVYWYQQSLDQGLQFLIQYYNGEERAKGNILERFSAQQFPDLHSELNLSSLELGDSALYFCASSTGLAADTQYFGPGTRLTVL.

This rearrangement joins TRBV7-2 to TRBJ2-6; no clear D gene. The V and J ends lost 3 bases and 4 bases respectively, with 7 bases between them. Germline CDR1 and CDR2: SGHTA and FQGNSA. CDR3 length: 14 amino acids. CDR3 in amino acids: CASSFSLGANVLTF. CDR3 nucleotides: TGTGCCAGCAGCTTTTCGCTAGGGGCCAACGTCCTGACTTTC. Full variable domain (outside the CDR3, taken from reference TRBV7-2 and TRBJ2-6): GAGVSQSPSNKVTEKGKDVELRCDPISGHTALYWYRQSLGQGLEFLIYFQGNSAPDKSGLPSDRFSAERTGGSVSTLTIQRTQQEDSAVYLCASSFSLGANVLTFGAGSRLTVL.

The chain is built from TRBV13 and TRBJ1-5, with TRBD1 matching over 8 bases. The CDR3 runs 16 residues. V lost 5 bases and J lost 2; bases outside the gene matches: 8. Germline-derived CDR1 and CDR2 are PRHDT and FYEKMQ (reference sequence). The DNA for the CDR3 is TGTGCCAGCAGCAACAGACAGGGGTCCGGCAATCAGCCCCAGCATTTT. Protein: CASSNRQGSGNQPQHF.

This clone was detected only once. This chain links TRBV7-2 with TRBJ2-3, with 7 bases lining up with TRBD1. The junction had 9 bases not matched to a gene; V was cut back by 6 bases and J by 0 bases. This CDR3 has 16 residues. The germline gives CDR1 SGHTA, CDR2 FQGNSA. CDR3: CASSQRDSTSTDTQYF. The CDR3 nucleotides are TGTGCCAGCAGTCAACGGGACAGCACTAGCACAGATACGCAGTATTTT.

V is TRBV5-1 and J is TRBJ1-1; the D gene is possibly TRBD1 (5 bases). The V end was cut by 1 base, the J end by 1 base, with 8 bases between. Germline V lookup: CDR1 SGHRS, CDR2 YFSETQ. This CDR3 has 14 amino acids. The CDR3 is CASSLIQGNTEAFF. CDR3 DNA sequence: TGCGCCAGCAGCTTGATCCAGGGGAACACTGAAGCTTTCTTT.

The chain joins TRBV4-1 to TRBJ2-7; no clear D gene. CDR3 length: 14 amino acids. Trimming cost V 0 bases and J 3 bases, with 9 bases left between them. The V gene's germline CDR1 is MGHRA and CDR2 YSYEKL. Written as DNA, the CDR3 is TGCGCCAGCAGCCAAGAGGGCGAATTCTACGAGCAGTACTTC. Translation gives CASSQEGEFYEQYF.

The genes are TRBV19 and TRBJ1-2; possibly TRBD1 for D (5 bases). The V gene's germline CDR1 is LNHDA and CDR2 SQIVND (reference sequence). V lost 5 bases to trimming and J lost 6 bases, with 13 bases between them. The CDR3 loop spans 13 amino acids. The CDR3 loop reads CASSVTVINGYTF. For the CDR3, the DNA is TGTGCCAGTAGTGTGACAGTTATTAATGGCTACACCTTC.

V gene TRBV12-3 or TRBV12-4 combines with J gene TRBJ2-5; 8 positions match TRBD2. The CDR3 is 13 amino acids. V was clipped by 5 bases and J by 4 bases; unmatched bases: 3. Here the CDR3 DNA reads TGTGCCAGCAGTCCCCGGGGGGGAGAGACCCAGTACTTC. Protein: CASSPRGGETQYF.

V usage is TRBV3-1 (or the pseudogene TRBV3-2) and J usage is TRBJ2-1, with a tentative D call TRBD1 (6 bases). Germline V CDR1 and CDR2: LGHDT, YNNKEL (reference sequence). V shed 3 bases and J shed 6 bases, with 18 bases lying between them. The CDR3 runs to 16 residues. Written as DNA, the CDR3 is TGTGCCAGCAGCCAGTCGACAGGCCCGAGGCGCAATGAGCAGTTCTTC. Its translation: CASSQSTGPRRNEQFF.

This clone was recorded only once. The genes are TRBV18 and TRBJ1-6; 9 nucleotides agree with TRBD1. The CDR3 sequence is 14 residues long. Per the germline V gene, CDR1 is KGHSH and CDR2 is LQKENI. J was trimmed by 6 bases and V by 5 bases; bases with no gene match: 2. The CDR3 protein is CASSSGQGNSPLHF. The DNA for the CDR3 is TGTGCCAGCTCATCGGGACAGGGTAATTCACCCCTCCACTTT.

This clone showed up just once. The chain is built from TRBV7-2 and TRBJ1-1; tentatively, D is TRBD1 (6 bases). Germline-derived CDR1 and CDR2 are SGHTA and FQGNSA. The length of the CDR3 is 14 residues. V was shortened by 5 bases and J by 0 bases, with 10 bases between the two germline ends. CDR3 protein: CASSVGQLNTEAFF. CDR3 coding DNA: TGTGCCAGCAGCGTTGGACAGTTGAACACTGAAGCTTTCTTT.

The chain carries TRBV6-6 and TRBJ2-1, with 14 bases that match TRBD2. J lost 9 bases, V lost 6 bases, and 7 bases had no gene match. This CDR3 has 15 amino acids. Per the germline V gene, CDR1 is MNHNY and CDR2 is SVGAGI (reference sequence). The CDR3 spells CASRTGTSGRGEQFF. In DNA form, the CDR3 reads TGTGCCAGCAGGACCGGGACTAGCGGGAGAGGTGAGCAGTTCTTC.

The rearrangement uses TRBV18 and TRBJ2-5; D may be TRBD2 (6 bases). The V and J ends lost 6 bases and 0 bases respectively, with 14 bases between them. The CDR3 has 15 amino acids. Germline values: CDR1 KGHSH, CDR2 LQKENI. In nucleotides, the CDR3 is TGTGCCAGCTCTCCCCTCGCGGGGAACCAAGAGACCCAGTACTTC. It codes for CASSPLAGNQETQYF.

The rearrangement uses TRBV27 and TRBJ2-6; TRBD1 is a possible D gene (6 bases). V lost 6 bases, J lost 2 bases, and 11 bases lay in between. Germline V gives CDR1 MNHEY, CDR2 SMNVEV (reference sequence). The CDR3 spans 15 residues. Written as DNA, the CDR3 is TGTGCCAGCAGCCTACAGGGAACTGGGGCCAACGTCCTGACTTTC. It specifies CASSLQGTGANVLTF.

This chain links TRBV2 with TRBJ2-7; 11 bases agree with TRBD2. After removal of 6 bases from V and 3 bases from J, the junction contained 4 bases not matched to a gene. CDR3 size: 14 residues. The germline V gene has CDR1 SNHLY and CDR2 FYNNEI. CDR3 sequence reads: CASRGLADFYEQYF. The CDR3 nucleotides read TGTGCCAGCAGGGGACTAGCGGACTTCTACGAGCAGTACTTC.

The V gene is TRBV3-1 (or the pseudogene TRBV3-2), the J gene TRBJ1-2, with a possible D match to TRBD1 (5 bases). Germline V CDR1 and CDR2: LGHDT, YNNKEL (reference sequence). V was cut by 1 base and J by 4 bases, with 13 bases left in between. The CDR3 covers 15 residues. The CDR3: CASSQGSGGGYGYTF. As DNA, the CDR3 is TGTGCCAGCAGCCAAGGGTCGGGGGGTGGCTATGGCTACACCTTC.

This clone was seen a few times. V gene TRBV4-2 combines with J gene TRBJ1-4; D not resolved. Germline CDR1 LGHNA, CDR2 YNFKEQ. The V end lost 1 base, the J end lost 5 bases, and 11 bases lay between the germline ends. This CDR3 region has 15 residues. The DNA for the CDR3 is TGTGCCAGCAGCCAAGCGGCGGGAAGAAATGAAAAACTGTTTTTT. It translates to CASSQAAGRNEKLFF.

This chain uses TRBV11-1 with TRBJ2-1; 7 nucleotides agree with TRBD2. The V and J ends lost 1 base and 9 bases, in that order; junction bases with no gene match: 6. Germline loops: CDR1 SGHAT, CDR2 FQDESV (reference sequence). The CDR3 consists of 14 residues. CDR3 nucleotides: TGTGCCAGCAGCTTAGGGACTAGATTGGGTGAGCAGTTCTTC. This encodes CASSLGTRLGEQFF. The full variable domain, rest sourced from reference TRBV11-1 and TRBJ2-1, is EAEVAQSPRYKITEKSQAVAFWCDPISGHATLYWYRQILGQGPELLVQFQDESVVDDSQLPKDRFSAERLKGVDSTLKIQPAELGDSAMYLCASSLGTRLGEQFFGPGTRLTVL.

This clone was counted between two and nine times. V gene TRBV5-1 combines with J gene TRBJ1-1; 9 positions agree with TRBD1. V was clipped by 1 base and J by 1 base; unmatched bases: 5. Germline values: CDR1 SGHRS, CDR2 YFSETQ. The CDR3 runs 16 residues. The CDR3 region is CASSLKPGQGNTEAFF. Written as DNA, the CDR3 is TGCGCCAGCAGCTTGAAACCGGGACAGGGGAACACTGAAGCTTTCTTT. The full variable domain, in which reference TRBV5-1 and TRBJ1-1 provide the parts outside the CDR3, is KAGVTQTPRYLIKTRGQQVTLSCSPISGHRSVSWYQQTPGQGLQFLFEYFSETQRNKGNFPGRFSGRQFSNSRSEMNVSTLELGDSALYLCASSLKPGQGNTEAFFGQGTRLTVV.

J is TRBJ1-5 and V is TRBV7-9, with 8 positions matching TRBD1. The V gene's germline CDR1 is SEHNR and CDR2 FQNEAQ (reference sequence). The V segment lost 4 bases and the J segment 6 bases; nucleotides outside the gene matches: 8. The CDR3 runs 15 residues. The CDR3 DNA follows: TGTGCCAGCAGCTCCCAGGACAGGGTGGGTCAGCCCCAGCATTTT. Its protein product is CASSSQDRVGQPQHF.

V and J are TRBV27 and TRBJ1-2; 9 bases map to TRBD1. Unmatched junction bases numbered 11, after V lost 7 bases and J lost 5 bases. The CDR3 consists of 15 residues. From germline, CDR1 is MNHEY and CDR2 SMNVEV (reference sequence). CDR3 bases: TGTGCCAGCAATAAAGCCGGGACAGGGCGTTATGGCTACACCTTC. Protein product: CASNKAGTGRYGYTF.